This T cell receptor beta chain originates from a study of T cell responses to AZD1222 COVID-19 vaccine. Whole-study findings and limits: Increases in Spike-specific TCR breadth and depth were seen after two AZD1222 doses.

Generated by immunoSEQ multiplex PCR, the TCRdb table keeps only in-frame clones and is missing some. The profile shows roughly 100,000 clones, more than 75% of them singletons. Per germline, CDR1 SGHRS and CDR2 YFSETQ. The CDR3 length is 15 residues. V gave up 4 bases and J gave up 7 bases; unmatched junction bases: 10. Details on this clone: Its target is not known.

Sequencing was performed on peripheral blood, taken 28 days after the second dose of the MenACWY control vaccine. The chain recombines TRBV5-1 with TRBJ2-1, with 8 bases lining up with TRBD2. This sequence originates from an adult who received the MenACWY meningococcal vaccine as a control. The CDR3 DNA follows: TGCGCCAGCAGCCAGGCCAGCGGGGGCCCAAATGAGCAGTTCTTC. It encodes CASSQASGGPNEQFF.